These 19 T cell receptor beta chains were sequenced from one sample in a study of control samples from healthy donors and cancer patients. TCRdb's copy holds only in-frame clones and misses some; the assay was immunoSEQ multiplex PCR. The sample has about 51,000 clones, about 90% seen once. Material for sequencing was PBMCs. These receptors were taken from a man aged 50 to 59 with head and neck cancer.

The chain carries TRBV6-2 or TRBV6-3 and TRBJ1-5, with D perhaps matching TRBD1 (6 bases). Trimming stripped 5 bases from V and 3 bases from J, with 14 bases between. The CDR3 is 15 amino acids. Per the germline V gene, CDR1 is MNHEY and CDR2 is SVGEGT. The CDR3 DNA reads TGTGCCAGCAGTGGGGGCCCGACTCCCAATCAGCCCCAGCATTTT. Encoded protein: CASSGGPTPNQPQHF.

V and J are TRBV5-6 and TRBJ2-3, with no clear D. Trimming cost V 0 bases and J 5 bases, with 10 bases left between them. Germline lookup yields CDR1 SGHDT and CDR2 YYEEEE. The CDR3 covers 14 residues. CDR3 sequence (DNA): TGTGCCAGCAGCTTGGGGGCCCCTAGAGATACGCAGTATTTT. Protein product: CASSLGAPRDTQYF.

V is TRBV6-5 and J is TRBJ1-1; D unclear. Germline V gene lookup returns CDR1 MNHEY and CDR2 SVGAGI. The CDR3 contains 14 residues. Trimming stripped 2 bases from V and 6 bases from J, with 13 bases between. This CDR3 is CASSYAGRGAEAFF. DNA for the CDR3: TGTGCCAGCAGTTACGCCGGGCGCGGGGCTGAAGCTTTCTTT.

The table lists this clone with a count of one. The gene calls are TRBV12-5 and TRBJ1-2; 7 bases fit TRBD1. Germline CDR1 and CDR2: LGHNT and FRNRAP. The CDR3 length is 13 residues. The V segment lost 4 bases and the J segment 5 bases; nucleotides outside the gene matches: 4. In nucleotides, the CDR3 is TGTGCTAGTGGTTCGGACAGGAGTTATGGCTACACCTTC. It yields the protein CASGSDRSYGYTF.

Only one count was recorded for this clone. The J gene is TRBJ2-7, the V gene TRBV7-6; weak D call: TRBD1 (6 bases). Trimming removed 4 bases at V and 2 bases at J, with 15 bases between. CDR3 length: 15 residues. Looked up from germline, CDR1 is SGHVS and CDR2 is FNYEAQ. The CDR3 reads CASSSRTVRPYEQYF. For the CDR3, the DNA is TGTGCCAGCAGCTCCCGGACAGTGAGGCCCTACGAGCAGTACTTC.

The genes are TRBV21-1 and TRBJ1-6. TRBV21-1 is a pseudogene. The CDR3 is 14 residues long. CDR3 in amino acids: CASSLREGGSPLHF. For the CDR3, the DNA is TGTGCCAGCTCACTCCGGGAAGGGGGGTCACCCCTCCACTTT.

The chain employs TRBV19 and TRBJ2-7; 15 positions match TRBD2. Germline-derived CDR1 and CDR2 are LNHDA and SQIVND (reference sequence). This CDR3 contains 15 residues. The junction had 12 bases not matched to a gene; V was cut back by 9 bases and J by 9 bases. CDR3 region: CASGLAGGPPLRQYF. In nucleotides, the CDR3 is TGTGCCAGCGGACTAGCGGGGGGGCCCCCCTTACGGCAGTACTTC. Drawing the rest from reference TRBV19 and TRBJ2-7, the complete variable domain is DGGITQSPKYLFRKEGQNVTLSCEQNLNHDAMYWYRQDPGQGLRLIYYSQIVNDFQKGDIAEGYSVSREKKESFPLTVTSAQKNPTAFYLCASGLAGGPPLRQYFGPGTRLTVT.

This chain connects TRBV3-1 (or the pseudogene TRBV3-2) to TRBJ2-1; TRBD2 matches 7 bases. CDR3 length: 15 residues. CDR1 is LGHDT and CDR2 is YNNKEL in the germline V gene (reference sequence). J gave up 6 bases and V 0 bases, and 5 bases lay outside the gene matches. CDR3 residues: CASSQDLAVINEQFF. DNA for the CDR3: TGTGCCAGCAGCCAAGATCTAGCGGTAATCAATGAGCAGTTCTTC.

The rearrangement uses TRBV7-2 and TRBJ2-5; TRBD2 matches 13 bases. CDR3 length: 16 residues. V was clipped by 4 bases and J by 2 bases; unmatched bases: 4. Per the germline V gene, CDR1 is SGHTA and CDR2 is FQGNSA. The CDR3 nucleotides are TGTGCCAGCAGCTCGGGACTAGCGGGGAAGCAAGAGACCCAGTACTTC. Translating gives CASSSGLAGKQETQYF.

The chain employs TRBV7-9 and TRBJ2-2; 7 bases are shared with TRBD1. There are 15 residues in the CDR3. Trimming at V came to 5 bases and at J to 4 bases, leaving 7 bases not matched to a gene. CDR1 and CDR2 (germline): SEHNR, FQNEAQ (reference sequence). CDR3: CASSPGQVPTGELFF. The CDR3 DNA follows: TGTGCCAGCAGCCCTGGACAGGTCCCCACCGGGGAGCTGTTTTTT.

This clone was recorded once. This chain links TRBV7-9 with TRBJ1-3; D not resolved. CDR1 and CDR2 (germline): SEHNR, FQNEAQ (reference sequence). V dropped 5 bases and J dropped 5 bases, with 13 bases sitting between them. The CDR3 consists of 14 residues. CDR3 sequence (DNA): TGTGCCAGCAGCGTCTTGAGGCAGAGAAACACCATATATTTT. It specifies CASSVLRQRNTIYF.

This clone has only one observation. Here the CDR3 reads CASSIVGQPQHF. In nucleotides, the CDR3 is TGTGCCAGTAGTATAGTAGGTCAGCCCCAGCATTTT. The chain uses TRBV19 and TRBJ1-5; D is unresolved. The V and J ends lost 1 base and 6 bases respectively, with 4 bases between them. CDR1 LNHDA and CDR2 SQIVND come from the germline V gene (reference sequence). The CDR3 spans 12 residues.

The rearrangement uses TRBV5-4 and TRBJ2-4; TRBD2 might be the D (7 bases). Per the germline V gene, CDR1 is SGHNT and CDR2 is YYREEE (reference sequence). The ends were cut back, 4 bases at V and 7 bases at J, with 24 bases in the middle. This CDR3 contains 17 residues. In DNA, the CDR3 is TGTGCCAGCAGCCGTATCTATGGGGGGGCCGGGCGGAACATTCAGTACTTC. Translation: CASSRIYGGAGRNIQYF.

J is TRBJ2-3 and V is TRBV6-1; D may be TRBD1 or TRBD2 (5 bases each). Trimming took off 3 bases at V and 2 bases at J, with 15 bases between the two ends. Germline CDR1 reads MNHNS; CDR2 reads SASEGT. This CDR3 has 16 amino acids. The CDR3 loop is CASSEGRGLYTDTQYF. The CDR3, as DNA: TGTGCCAGCAGTGAGGGACGGGGATTGTACACAGATACGCAGTATTTT.

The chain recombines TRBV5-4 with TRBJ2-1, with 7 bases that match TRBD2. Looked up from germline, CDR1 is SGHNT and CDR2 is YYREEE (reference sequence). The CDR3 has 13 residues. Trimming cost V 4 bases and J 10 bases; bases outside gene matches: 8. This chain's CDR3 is CASSTRDYGEQFF. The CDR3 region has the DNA TGTGCCAGCAGCACAAGGGACTATGGGGAGCAGTTCTTC. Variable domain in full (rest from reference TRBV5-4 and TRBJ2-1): ETGVTQSPTHLIKTRGQQVTLRCSSQSGHNTVSWYQQALGQGPQFIFQYYREEENGRGNFPPRFSGLQFPNYSSELNVNALELDDSALYLCASSTRDYGEQFFGPGTRLTVL.

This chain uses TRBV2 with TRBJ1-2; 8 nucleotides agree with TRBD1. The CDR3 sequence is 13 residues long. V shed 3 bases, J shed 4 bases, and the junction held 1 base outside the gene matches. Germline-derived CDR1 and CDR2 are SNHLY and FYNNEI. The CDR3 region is CASSEDRAYGYTF. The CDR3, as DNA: TGTGCCAGCAGTGAGGACAGGGCCTATGGCTACACCTTC. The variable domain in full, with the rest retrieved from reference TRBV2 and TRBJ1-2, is EPEVTQTPSHQVTQMGQEVILRCVPISNHLYFYWYRQILGQKVEFLVSFYNNEISEKSEIFDDQFSVERPDGSNFTLKIRSTKLEDSAMYFCASSEDRAYGYTFGSGTRLTVV.

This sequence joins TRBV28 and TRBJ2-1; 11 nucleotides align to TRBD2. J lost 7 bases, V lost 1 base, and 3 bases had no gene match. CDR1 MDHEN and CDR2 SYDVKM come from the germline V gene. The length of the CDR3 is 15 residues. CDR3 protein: CASSLSSGGTNEQFF. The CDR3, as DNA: TGTGCCAGCAGTTTATCTAGCGGGGGGACTAATGAGCAGTTCTTC.

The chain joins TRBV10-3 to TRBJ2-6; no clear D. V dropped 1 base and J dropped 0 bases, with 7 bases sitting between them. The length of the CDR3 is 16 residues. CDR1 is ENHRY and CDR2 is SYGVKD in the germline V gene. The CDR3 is CAISEFGDSGANVLTF. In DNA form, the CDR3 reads TGTGCCATCAGTGAGTTTGGGGACTCTGGGGCCAACGTCCTGACTTTC.

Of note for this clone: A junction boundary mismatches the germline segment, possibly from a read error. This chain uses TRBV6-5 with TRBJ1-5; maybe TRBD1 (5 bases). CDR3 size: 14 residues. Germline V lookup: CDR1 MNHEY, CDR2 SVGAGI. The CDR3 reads CASSDSQAGQPQHF. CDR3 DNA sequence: TGTGCCAGCAGTGACTCACAGGCAGGTCAGCCCCAGCATTTT.